A selection of T cell receptor beta chains follows, all from one sample in a study of CD8+ T cells in alopecia areata. Clones were sequenced by immunoSEQ multiplex PCR, and TCRdb holds only the in-frame ones, with some missing. The profile shows around 180,000 clones, around three fifths of them singletons. Specimen: CD4+ T cells sorted from blood, collected at week 24, from a patient treated with tofacitinib. Source of these receptors: a human donor with alopecia areata. The CDR3 runs from the conserved cysteine through the conserved F or W. Fields, in order: D gene, J gene, V gene, clone size, CDR3 DNA, CDR3 protein. The D gene is left open where the match is weak. Where a row states a size, it is once, few, many or the class of an expanded clone; other rows omit it.

NA TRBJ1-1 TRBV5-1 NA TGCGCCAGCAGCTTGGGAGGTCTGGGGGACCAAAGGGGGAAGAACACTGAAGCTTTCTTT CASSLGGLGDQRGKNTEAFF
NA TRBJ2-5 TRBV5-6 NA TGTGCCAGCAGTCCAGGACAGCAAGAGACCCAGTACTTC CASSPGQQETQYF
NA TRBJ2-6 TRBV30 few TGTGCCTGGAGTGTGGATATTTCTGGGGCCAACGTCCTGACTTTC CAWSVDISGANVLTF
TRBD1 TRBJ1-2 TRBV25-1 NA TGTGCCAGCACCCGGGACAGCCGCTATGGCTACACCTTC CASTRDSRYGYTF
NA TRBJ2-2 TRBV19 few TGTGCCAGTAGGTCCGCGGCGAACACCGGGGAGCTGTTTTTT CASRSAANTGELFF
TRBD2 TRBJ2-1 TRBV9 NA TGTGCCAGCAGCGTAACTGGGACTAGCGGGGGAGGTGAGCAGTTCTTC CASSVTGTSGGGEQFF
TRBD1 TRBJ2-7 TRBV27 NA TGTGCCAGCAGTTTATATCGGACAGGCGGCGAGCAGTACTTC CASSLYRTGGEQYF
NA TRBJ2-3 TRBV27 once TGTGCCAGCAGGACCTCAGGGGGGAGAGGATATTTT CASRTSGGRGYF
NA TRBJ2-2 TRBV5-1 NA TGCGCCAGCAGCTTGGCGAGACGTAACACCGGGGAGCTGTTTTTT CASSLARRNTGELFF
NA TRBJ2-3 TRBV2 few TGTGCCAGCAGTGAAGGCAGCTCCCACAATACGCAGTATTTT CASSEGSSHNTQYF
NA TRBJ2-7 TRBV29-1 NA TGCAGCGTTGAATGGCCAAACAAGGCGGGGGAGCAGTACTTC CSVEWPNKAGEQYF
NA TRBJ2-3 TRBV5-1 NA TGCGCCAGCGGAGAAATGTCTCCCACAGATACGCAGTATTTT CASGEMSPTDTQYF